The 19 T cell receptor beta chains reported below all come from one sample, sequenced in a study of cytomegalovirus exposure and HLA in healthy donors. Amplification used 60 Vbeta primers and 13 Jbeta primers. Sequenced by immunoSEQ multiplex PCR; TCRdb stores in-frame clones only, minus some. Seen here are about 130,000 clones, roughly 82% observed once, and the top ten hold 13%. Sequences were obtained from PBMCs. The receptors come from a woman in her thirties or forties in good health and CMV-seropositive.

The chain links TRBV11-2 to TRBJ2-7, with D perhaps TRBD1 (6 bases). CDR1 SGHAT and CDR2 FQNNGV come from the germline V gene. This CDR3 contains 13 residues. V lost 5 bases and J lost 3, with 11 bases in between. CDR3 residues: CASSRTQGYEQYF. CDR3 nucleotide sequence: TGTGCCAGCAGCCGAACACAGGGCTACGAGCAGTACTTC.

This clone was seen repeatedly, ten times or more. V is TRBV28 and J is TRBJ1-4, with D perhaps TRBD1 (5 bases). Deletions cut 3 bases from V and 7 bases from J, with 18 bases between. The CDR3 has 16 amino acids. CDR1 and CDR2 from the germline V gene are MDHEN and SYDVKM. The CDR3: CASSFYSRGRGEKLFF. The CDR3 DNA follows: TGTGCCAGCAGTTTTTACTCGCGGGGGAGGGGTGAAAAACTGTTTTTT.

The chain is built from TRBV5-1 and TRBJ2-5; weak D call: TRBD1 (7 bases). The J call may be incorrect, as the DNA end agrees better with TRBJ2-7. The CDR3 extends over 16 amino acids. Germline-derived CDR1 and CDR2 are SGHRS and YFSETQ. CDR3 residues: CASSLLSMQGGNEQYF. The CDR3 bases are TGCGCCAGCAGCTTGTTAAGTATGCAGGGGGGCAACGAGCAGTACTTC.

The chain uses TRBV6-6 and TRBJ1-5; D unresolved. Between the trimmed V and J ends, which lost 10 bases and 1 base, there was a span of 14 bases. Germline V lookup: CDR1 MNHNY, CDR2 SVGAGI (reference sequence). This CDR3 comprises 14 residues. CDR3 bases: TGTGCCACGACTTCTGGTAGAAGCAATCAGCCCCAGCATTTT. Translation: CATTSGRSNQPQHF.

V and J are TRBV11-1 and TRBJ2-1; 7 nucleotides agree with TRBD2. The germline V gene encodes CDR1 SGHAT and CDR2 FQDESV (reference sequence). The CDR3 runs 17 residues. The junction had 7 bases not matched to a gene; V was cut back by 2 bases and J by 0 bases. The CDR3 region is CASSLWGGRNSYNEQFF. The DNA for the CDR3 is TGTGCCAGCAGCTTATGGGGGGGACGGAACTCCTACAATGAGCAGTTCTTC.

This chain links TRBV11-2 with TRBJ1-6; no clear D. The CDR3 spans 13 residues. V was trimmed by 5 bases and J by 5 bases, leaving 7 bases between them. Germline CDR1 is SGHAT and CDR2 is FQNNGV. The CDR3 spells CASSPENNSPLHF. CDR3 nucleotide sequence: TGTGCCAGCAGCCCTGAGAATAATTCACCCCTCCACTTT.

The rearrangement joins TRBV1 to TRBJ1-4. TRBV1 is described as a pseudogene. The CDR3 runs 13 residues. In DNA, the CDR3 is TGCACCAGCACCCTAGCCCCTAATGAAAAACTGTTTTTT. It is translated as CTSTLAPNEKLFF.

This clone has only one observation. The chain employs TRBV4-1 and TRBJ2-7; 8 nucleotides agree with TRBD1. This CDR3 is built from 16 residues. Trimming at V came to 4 bases and at J to 3 bases, leaving 11 bases not matched to a gene. Germline CDR1 is MGHRA and CDR2 is YSYEKL. The CDR3 region has the DNA TGCGCCAGCAGCCCCCAAGGGGGGACAGGTTTCTACGAGCAGTACTTC. Translating it yields CASSPQGGTGFYEQYF.

This clone was counted a few times. V is TRBV18 and J is TRBJ2-3; possibly TRBD2 for D (6 bases). Trimming stripped 6 bases from V and 2 bases from J, with 15 bases between. The CDR3 has 15 amino acids. Germline V gives CDR1 KGHSH, CDR2 LQKENI. CDR3 DNA: TGTGCCAGCTCCCAGACGGACTACCACACAGATACGCAGTATTTT. Protein sequence: CASSQTDYHTDTQYF.

V gene TRBV7-9 combines with J gene TRBJ2-3, with 8 bases aligning to TRBD2. Trimming removed 2 bases from V and 0 bases from J; junction bases left unmatched: 13. The CDR3 totals 19 residues. CDR1 is SEHNR and CDR2 is FQNEAQ in the germline V gene (reference sequence). CDR3 coding DNA: TGTGCCAGCAGCTTAACGGCGACCCCACTAGCGGCTAGCACAGATACGCAGTATTTT. This translates into CASSLTATPLAASTDTQYF. The full variable domain, in which reference TRBV7-9 and TRBJ2-3 provide the parts outside the CDR3, is DTGVSQNPRHKITKRGQNVTFRCDPISEHNRLYWYRQTLGQGPEFLTYFQNEAQLEKSRLLSDRFSAERPKGSFSTLEIQRTEQGDSAMYLCASSLTATPLAASTDTQYFGPGTRLTVL.

V and J are TRBV9 and TRBJ2-1; 7 bases agree with TRBD2. Germline V gene data show CDR1 as SGDLS and CDR2 as YYNGEE. The CDR3 has 15 amino acids. J was trimmed by 7 bases and V by 3 bases; bases with no gene match: 10. CDR3 sequence reads: CASSGQLAYRNEQFF. In DNA, the CDR3 is TGTGCCAGCAGCGGACAACTAGCGTACCGGAATGAGCAGTTCTTC.

The chain has TRBV5-4 and TRBJ1-1; D is possibly TRBD1 (6 bases). Per germline, CDR1 SGHNT and CDR2 YYREEE (reference sequence). V dropped 6 bases and J dropped 1 base, with 13 bases sitting between them. The CDR3 sequence is 14 residues long. CDR3 sequence: CASKQGGGNTEAFF. DNA for the CDR3: TGTGCCAGCAAACAGGGAGGGGGGAACACTGAAGCTTTCTTT.

The chain is built from TRBV10-3 and TRBJ2-3; TRBD1 might be the D (6 bases). With 6 bases removed from V and 6 bases from J, the gap between germline ends came to 16 bases. The CDR3 covers 14 residues. CDR1 and CDR2 (germline): ENHRY, SYGVKD. CDR3: CAISDPTGTDTQYF. The CDR3 bases are TGTGCCATCAGCGACCCAACAGGGACGGATACGCAGTATTTT.

J is TRBJ2-5 and V is TRBV7-9; 8 nucleotides match TRBD2. Germline V lookup: CDR1 SEHNR, CDR2 FQNEAQ (reference sequence). Losses at the gene ends were 3 bases for V and 4 bases for J; bases not matched to a gene: 4. This CDR3 has 14 residues. CDR3 sequence reads: CASSFRAGVETQYF. The CDR3 region has the DNA TGTGCCAGCAGCTTTAGAGCGGGAGTAGAGACCCAGTACTTC. Based on the CDR3 plus reference TRBV7-9 and TRBJ2-5, the full variable domain is DTGVSQNPRHKITKRGQNVTFRCDPISEHNRLYWYRQTLGQGPEFLTYFQNEAQLEKSRLLSDRFSAERPKGSFSTLEIQRTEQGDSAMYLCASSFRAGVETQYFGPGTRLLVL.

This clone was found once. This chain connects TRBV4-1 to TRBJ2-7; 9 nucleotides line up with TRBD2. The CDR3 totals 13 residues. Germline V gene data show CDR1 as MGHRA and CDR2 as YSYEKL. The V and J ends lost 4 bases and 3 bases, in that order; junction bases with no gene match: 1. The CDR3 is CASSPTSGYEQYF. The CDR3 coding sequence is TGCGCCAGCAGCCCGACTAGCGGCTACGAGCAGTACTTC.

This rearrangement joins TRBV4-1 to TRBJ2-7; no clear D. With 3 bases removed from V and 5 bases from J, the gap between germline ends came to 8 bases. The CDR3 has 12 amino acids. CDR1 is MGHRA, CDR2 YSYEKL, per germline. For the CDR3, the DNA is TGCGCCAGCAGCCATATAGCCCACGAGCAGTACTTC. It translates to CASSHIAHEQYF.

The chain combines TRBV19 with TRBJ2-7, with TRBD1 identical over 7 bases. Germline CDR1 is LNHDA and CDR2 is SQIVND (reference sequence). The CDR3 totals 14 residues. The J segment lost 4 bases and the V segment lost 3 bases, leaving 6 bases of the junction unmatched. For the CDR3, the DNA is TGTGCCAGTAGTATCACCGGGACAGTATACGAGCAGTACTTC. Translation gives CASSITGTVYEQYF.

V is TRBV28 and J is TRBJ2-5; D remains ambiguous. V gave up 6 bases and J gave up 5 bases, with 13 bases separating them. CDR3 length equals 13 residues. The germline gives CDR1 MDHEN, CDR2 SYDVKM. The CDR3 bases are TGTGCCAGCAGCTACACAGCCACGGAGACCCAGTACTTC. Protein sequence: CASSYTATETQYF.

CDR3 sequence (DNA): TGTGCCAGCAGTCTAGCGGGCTCCTCCTACGAGCAGTACTTC. Translating gives CASSLAGSSYEQYF. The gene calls are TRBV27 and TRBJ2-7, with 8 bases lining up with TRBD2. V shed 5 bases and J 0 bases; nucleotides not matched to a gene: 3. This CDR3 spans 14 amino acids. Germline loops: CDR1 MNHEY, CDR2 SMNVEV (reference sequence).